These 27 T cell receptor beta chains came from one sample sequenced in a study of cytomegalovirus exposure and HLA in healthy donors. In the PCR, 60 Vbeta and 13 Jbeta primers were used. Only in-frame clones appear in the TCRdb table, and some are missing; sequencing was by immunoSEQ multiplex PCR. The sample includes about 120,000 clones, around four fifths of them seen just once. The sequenced sample consisted of PBMCs. Source of these receptors: a man aged 60 to 75 in good health and CMV-seropositive.

CDR3 protein: CASSSNRGPYEQYF. The CDR3, as DNA: TGTGCCAGCAGCTCGAACAGGGGGCCCTACGAGCAGTACTTC. The V call is TRBV7-9, the J call TRBJ2-7; 9 bases match TRBD1. Germline assignment: CDR1 SEHNR and CDR2 FQNEAQ (reference sequence). The V and J ends lost 4 bases and 2 bases, in that order; junction bases with no gene match: 3. This CDR3 has 14 amino acids. The full variable domain, in which reference TRBV7-9 and TRBJ2-7 provide the parts outside the CDR3, is DTGVSQNPRHKITKRGQNVTFRCDPISEHNRLYWYRQTLGQGPEFLTYFQNEAQLEKSRLLSDRFSAERPKGSFSTLEIQRTEQGDSAMYLCASSSNRGPYEQYFGPGTRLTVT.

The CDR3 DNA follows: TGTGCCAGCAGTGAGGTTAGTGGGAGACGGGACACTGAAGCTTTCTTT. Residues: CASSEVSGRRDTEAFF. The J gene is TRBJ1-1, the V gene TRBV6-1, with D unclear. This CDR3 has 16 residues. From germline, CDR1 is MNHNS and CDR2 SASEGT. Deletions cut 3 bases from V and 3 bases from J, with 17 bases between.

The chain links TRBV5-1 to TRBJ1-1; D perhaps matches TRBD1 (6 bases). The V and J ends lost 0 bases and 8 bases respectively, with 11 bases between them. CDR1 SGHRS and CDR2 YFSETQ come from the germline V gene. This CDR3 comprises 13 residues. In DNA, the CDR3 is TGCGCCAGCAGCTTGGTACAGGGAGGGGAAGCTTTCTTT. Translation: CASSLVQGGEAFF.

V usage is TRBV2 and J usage is TRBJ1-6; D is undetermined. The CDR3 totals 15 residues. Germline assignment: CDR1 SNHLY and CDR2 FYNNEI. The V and J ends lost 3 bases and 2 bases respectively, with 8 bases between them. The CDR3 bases are TGTGCCAGCAGTGACGTTGGCACCTATAATTCACCCCTCCACTTT. As protein: CASSDVGTYNSPLHF.

The chain joins TRBV14 to TRBJ1-1; 7 bases are shared with TRBD1. Per the germline V gene, CDR1 is SGHDN and CDR2 is FVKESK. This CDR3 is 12 amino acids long. V lost 0 bases to trimming and J lost 10 bases; unmatched junction nucleotides: 2. Here the CDR3 DNA reads TGTGCCAGCAGCCAAGATGCAGGGGGAGCTTTCTTT. It specifies CASSQDAGGAFF.

V is TRBV11-2 and J is TRBJ1-2, with a weak D call TRBD1 (6 bases). The CDR3 is 13 residues long. Germline V CDR1 and CDR2: SGHAT, FQNNGV. The V end lost 4 bases, the J end lost 2 bases, and 8 bases lay between the germline ends. CDR3 sequence reads: CASSWGQNYGYTF. Here the CDR3 DNA reads TGTGCCAGCAGCTGGGGGCAAAACTATGGCTACACCTTC.

The rearrangement uses TRBV30 and TRBJ1-4; 10 positions agree with TRBD1. Trimming removed 2 bases from V and 6 bases from J; junction bases left unmatched: 3. CDR1 is GTSNPN, CDR2 SVGIG, per germline (reference sequence). The CDR3 runs to 14 residues. The CDR3 region is CAWSRQGAYEKLFF. The CDR3 nucleotides are TGTGCCTGGAGTAGACAGGGGGCGTATGAAAAACTGTTTTTT.

Only one count was recorded for this clone. The CDR3: CASTLTARAGELFF. Here the CDR3 DNA reads TGTGCCAGTACCCTGACAGCCAGGGCAGGGGAGCTGTTTTTT. The rearrangement joins TRBV19 to TRBJ2-2, with a weak D call TRBD1 (5 bases). Trimming shortened V by 7 bases and J by 8 bases, and 17 bases separated the two germline ends. CDR1 is LNHDA, CDR2 SQIVND, per germline (reference sequence). This CDR3 is 14 amino acids long. Filled out from reference TRBV19 and TRBJ2-2, the complete variable domain reads DGGITQSPKYLFRKEGQNVTLSCEQNLNHDAMYWYRQDPGQGLRLIYYSQIVNDFQKGDIAEGYSVSREKKESFPLTVTSAQKNPTAFYLCASTLTARAGELFFGEGSRLTVL.

V and J are TRBV27 and TRBJ1-2; the D gene is possibly TRBD1 (6 bases). The CDR3 extends over 15 amino acids. V dropped 2 bases and J dropped 5 bases, with 15 bases sitting between them. Germline CDR1 reads MNHEY; CDR2 reads SMNVEV (reference sequence). The DNA of the CDR3 is TGTGCCAGCAGTTTACTTCGGGGGGCGGGTTATGGCTACACCTTC. Its protein is CASSLLRGAGYGYTF.

The genes are TRBV5-5 and TRBJ1-1, with TRBD1 identical over 8 bases. The junction had 4 bases not matched to a gene; V was cut back by 4 bases and J by 5 bases. CDR1 is SGHKS and CDR2 is YYEKEE in the germline V gene (reference sequence). The CDR3 has 13 residues. CDR3 loop: CASSLDRGTEAFF. CDR3 coding DNA: TGTGCCAGCAGCCTAGACAGGGGAACTGAAGCTTTCTTT.

The chain is built from TRBV2 and TRBJ2-5; the match to TRBD2 covers 8 bases. V trimming: 8 bases; J trimming: 4 bases; junction bases outside the gene matches: 6. Germline V gives CDR1 SNHLY, CDR2 FYNNEI. This CDR3 has 13 amino acids. The CDR3 region has the DNA TGTGCCAGCGGAGCGGGGGCGGGAGAGACCCAGTACTTC. It is translated as CASGAGAGETQYF.

This clone was picked up a small number of times. CDR3 amino acids: CASSPGEYNEQFF. The CDR3 nucleotides read TGTGCCAGCAGTCCGGGGGAATACAATGAGCAGTTCTTC. The chain employs TRBV6-6 and TRBJ2-1, with a weak D call TRBD2 (6 bases). Between the trimmed V and J ends, which lost 5 bases and 4 bases, there was a span of 9 bases. Per the germline V gene, CDR1 is MNHNY and CDR2 is SVGAGI (reference sequence). CDR3 length equals 13 residues.

This rearrangement joins TRBV6-1 to TRBJ1-1; unclear D gene. The germline CDR1 and CDR2 sequences are MNHNS and SASEGT. CDR3 length: 13 amino acids. Trimming removed 8 bases from V and 7 bases from J, with 17 bases in between. The CDR3, as DNA: TGTGCCAGCCACACCCTTTTCCGGAGTGAAGCTTTCTTT. It yields the protein CASHTLFRSEAFF.

The table lists this clone with a few counts. The V gene is TRBV27, the J gene TRBJ1-2, with 8 bases that match TRBD1. Germline V CDR1 and CDR2: MNHEY, SMNVEV (reference sequence). J lost 5 bases, V lost 3 bases, and 2 bases had no gene match. This CDR3 contains 13 residues. CDR3 sequence reads: CASSFRTGYGYTF. The CDR3 DNA follows: TGTGCCAGCAGTTTTAGGACAGGGTATGGCTACACCTTC.

The genes are TRBV28 and TRBJ2-4, with D possibly matching TRBD2 (6 bases). The CDR3 is made up of 15 amino acids. The germline V gene encodes CDR1 MDHEN and CDR2 SYDVKM. Trimming took off 6 bases at V and 1 base at J, with 13 bases between the two ends. The CDR3 coding sequence is TGTGCCAGCAGATCCCGGGGACTGGCCAAAAACATTCAGTACTTC. Its protein product is CASRSRGLAKNIQYF.

The chain joins TRBV7-5 to TRBJ1-1; TRBD1, the D gene given by the table, was not confirmed from the DNA. TRBV7-5 is reported as a pseudogene. The CDR3 covers 11 residues. This chain's CDR3 is CASSQGAEAFF. CDR3 coding DNA: TGTGCCAGCAGCCAAGGGGCTGAAGCTTTCTTT.

The chain couples TRBV5-4 to TRBJ2-7; 7 bases align to TRBD1. The V gene's germline CDR1 is SGHNT and CDR2 YYREEE (reference sequence). This CDR3 is 16 amino acids long. V was clipped by 4 bases and J by 5 bases; unmatched bases: 15. CDR3 residues: CASSLKGGLRGNEQYF. DNA for the CDR3: TGTGCCAGCAGCCTGAAAGGGGGCCTCCGAGGGAACGAGCAGTACTTC.

This clone was seen just once. V usage is TRBV6-1 and J usage is TRBJ1-5; D ambiguous. Germline V gives CDR1 MNHNS, CDR2 SASEGT. V lost 0 bases and J lost 5, with 17 bases in between. The CDR3 totals 17 residues. CDR3 in DNA: TGTGCCAGCAGTGAAGCCTTGGGTGGCGGGGTGGATCAGCCCCAGCATTTT. It specifies CASSEALGGGVDQPQHF.

The chain combines TRBV10-3 with TRBJ1-2; possible D gene TRBD1, 6 bases. The CDR3 sequence is 14 residues long. Germline loops: CDR1 ENHRY, CDR2 SYGVKD. V was pared by 3 bases and J by 8 bases, with 16 bases between. The CDR3 region has the DNA TGTGCCATCAGTGACTGGGACATGGATAAAGGCTACACCTTC. Its protein product is CAISDWDMDKGYTF.

In its sample, this clone was seen a few times. The chain recombines TRBV6-5 with TRBJ2-7; no definite D call. This CDR3 region has 15 residues. V was cut by 2 bases and J by 1 base, with 12 bases left in between. The germline gives CDR1 MNHEY, CDR2 SVGAGI. The chain's CDR3 is CASSYGAVGSYEQYF. The CDR3 coding sequence is TGTGCCAGCAGTTACGGTGCCGTCGGGTCCTACGAGCAGTACTTC.

Points on this clone: Other DNA sequences within the sample encode an identical CDR3. The chain couples TRBV6-1 to TRBJ1-1, with unresolved D. Germline CDR1 reads MNHNS; CDR2 reads SASEGT. There are 14 residues in the CDR3. Trimming removed 4 bases from V and 1 base from J, with 10 bases in between. CDR3 residues: CASSVIPGNTEAFF. The CDR3 nucleotides read TGTGCCAGCAGTGTAATTCCGGGGAACACTGAAGCTTTCTTT.

The chain carries TRBV6-4 and TRBJ1-1, with 8 bases identical to TRBD1. V was pared by 5 bases and J by 4 bases, with 6 bases of the junction left unmatched. CDR1 and CDR2 from the germline V gene are MRHNA and SNTAGT. This CDR3 region has 14 residues. CDR3 DNA: TGTGCCAGCAGTACAGACAGGGGTGCCACTGAAGCTTTCTTT. The encoded protein is CASSTDRGATEAFF.

The chain joins TRBV5-1 to TRBJ2-7; 8 nucleotides agree with TRBD1. V was clipped by 0 bases and J by 5 bases; unmatched bases: 4. Germline values: CDR1 SGHRS, CDR2 YFSETQ. This CDR3 region has 14 residues. This CDR3 is CASSLARGLDEQYF. CDR3 nucleotide sequence: TGCGCCAGCAGCTTGGCCAGGGGGCTCGACGAGCAGTACTTC. Filled out from reference TRBV5-1 and TRBJ2-7, the complete variable domain reads KAGVTQTPRYLIKTRGQQVTLSCSPISGHRSVSWYQQTPGQGLQFLFEYFSETQRNKGNFPGRFSGRQFSNSRSEMNVSTLELGDSALYLCASSLARGLDEQYFGPGTRLTVT.

The rearrangement links TRBV12-2 to TRBJ1-2; TRBD1 is taken as the D call from the table, unchecked against the DNA. TRBV12-2 is annotated as a pseudogene. This CDR3 contains 17 residues. This CDR3 is CASRLAKAGELYCGYTF. The CDR3 DNA reads as TGTGCAAGTCGCTTAGCGAAGGCAGGGGAACTTTACTGTGGCTACACCTTC.

J is TRBJ1-5 and V is TRBV2; the D gene is possibly TRBD1 (6 bases). Germline V CDR1 and CDR2: SNHLY, FYNNEI. This CDR3 is built from 17 residues. Trimming removed 0 bases at V and 3 bases at J, with 15 bases between. CDR3 in DNA: TGTGCCAGCAGTGAAGCCGGGACATCATACCCCAATCAGCCCCAGCATTTT. Residues: CASSEAGTSYPNQPQHF. Full variable domain (rest looked up from reference TRBV2 and TRBJ1-5): EPEVTQTPSHQVTQMGQEVILRCVPISNHLYFYWYRQILGQKVEFLVSFYNNEISEKSEIFDDQFSVERPDGSNFTLKIRSTKLEDSAMYFCASSEAGTSYPNQPQHFGDGTRLSIL.

The chain carries TRBV7-2 and TRBJ2-7; 7 positions match TRBD1. Germline CDR1 is SGHTA and CDR2 is FQGNSA. Germline trimming cut 3 bases from V and 3 bases from J; bases unmatched to any gene: 11. The CDR3 is made up of 16 amino acids. For the CDR3, the DNA is TGTGCCAGCAGCTTGATTGGACAGGACACCGTCTACGAGCAGTACTTC. Protein product: CASSLIGQDTVYEQYF.

Only a few counts were recorded for this clone. The chain is built from TRBV4-1 and TRBJ2-2; 7 bases agree with TRBD2. The CDR3 runs 16 residues. The germline V gene has CDR1 MGHRA and CDR2 YSYEKL. The V gene end was trimmed by 0 bases and the J gene end by 0 bases; junction bases not matched to a gene: 1. This CDR3 is CASSQEGGTNTGELFF. DNA of the CDR3: TGCGCCAGCAGCCAAGAGGGGGGGACGAACACCGGGGAGCTGTTTTTT.